The present T cell receptor (beta chain) was sequenced within a study of shared clonotypes between healthy human individuals. V lost 0 bases and J 7 bases, leaving 13 bases between the germline ends. Germline lookup yields CDR1 SGHRS and CDR2 YFSETQ. The CDR3 extends over 15 amino acids. Replicate PCRs run on unsorted PBMC used 250 to 300 ng DNA, which was 30,000 or so T cell genomes. The protocol was immunoSEQ multiplex PCR, while the TCRdb copy is restricted to in-frame clones and leaves out a portion. The data hold more than 450,000 clones, with 79% observed a single time. The TCR originated in a woman in her 40s in good health. Some clones in this sample may be carry-over from other donors' samples. The specimen sequenced was PBMCs. This sequence joins TRBV5-1 and TRBJ1-4; the D is unclear. As DNA, the CDR3 is TGCGCCAGCAGCTTGGCCGGGGTTTTAGGTGAAAAACTGTTTTTT. This gives the protein CASSLAGVLGEKLFF. The whole variable domain, filled in from reference TRBV5-1 and TRBJ1-4, reads KAGVTQTPRYLIKTRGQQVTLSCSPISGHRSVSWYQQTPGQGLQFLFEYFSETQRNKGNFPGRFSGRQFSNSRSEMNVSTLELGDSALYLCASSLAGVLGEKLFFGSGTQLSVL.